These T cell receptor beta chains were read from a single sample in a study of control samples from healthy donors and cancer patients. Clones were sequenced by immunoSEQ multiplex PCR, and TCRdb holds only the in-frame ones, with some missing. The top ten clones hold 12% to 15% of a sample with some 170,000 clones, approximately 94% of them seen once. The sample comprised PBMCs. The receptors were sampled from a man aged 55 to 70 with colorectal cancer. The CDR3 runs from the conserved cysteine through the conserved F or W. Fields, in order: J gene, D gene, clone size, V gene, CDR3 protein, CDR3 DNA. The D gene is left open where the match is weak. Expanded clones get a size class; other rows say once, few or many, or leave the size out.

TRBJ2-7	TRBD2	-	TRBV4-1	CASRGDVGGEQYF	TGCGCCAGCAGGGGGGACGTGGGAGGGGAGCAGTACTTC
TRBJ2-5	-	-	TRBV27	CASSPSTTSRKETQYF	TGTGCCAGCAGTCCATCCACTACTTCACGGAAAGAGACCCAGTACTTC
TRBJ2-2	-	-	TRBV27	CASSFLFGTGELFF	TGTGCCAGCAGTTTTCTCTTTGGCACCGGGGAGCTGTTTTTT
TRBJ2-2	-	-	TRBV7-6	CASSFGGGGRPLELFF	TGTGCCAGCAGCTTCGGGGGAGGGGGCCGGCCCCTTGAGCTGTTTTTT
TRBJ1-1	TRBD1	-	TRBV7-9	CASSSDRVVNTEAFF	TGTGCCAGCAGCTCCGACAGGGTCGTTAACACTGAAGCTTTCTTT
TRBJ1-5	-	-	TRBV29-1	CSVRTRNNQPQHF	TGCAGCGTCCGAACCCGGAACAATCAGCCCCAGCATTTT
TRBJ2-7	TRBD1	once	TRBV6-5	CASSYEGTGGSYEQYF	TGTGCCAGCAGTTACGAGGGGACAGGGGGCTCCTACGAGCAGTACTTC
TRBJ2-7	TRBD2	-	TRBV7-9	CASSLAEGRVYEQYF	TGTGCCAGCAGCTTAGCTGAAGGGAGGGTCTACGAGCAGTACTTC
TRBJ2-7	-	-	TRBV6-2/TRBV6-3	CASSWTMEEQYF	TGTGCCAGCAGTTGGACTATGGAAGAGCAGTACTTC
TRBJ2-3	-	-	TRBV29-1	CSVDGTPADTQYF	TGCAGCGTTGATGGGACACCAGCAGATACGCAGTATTTT
TRBJ2-3	-	-	TRBV2	CASLPRSDTQYF	TGTGCCAGCTTACCCCGGTCGGATACGCAGTATTTT
TRBJ2-7	-	-	TRBV11-2	CASLGRGAYEQYF	TGTGCCAGCCTGGGCAGGGGGGCCTACGAGCAGTACTTC
TRBJ1-2	TRBD1	-	TRBV2	CASSVGQGLHGYTF	TGTGCCAGCAGTGTAGGACAGGGGCTGCATGGCTACACCTTC
TRBJ2-5	-	-	TRBV18	CASSRGTVQETQYF	TGTGCCAGCTCACGCGGGACAGTTCAAGAGACCCAGTACTTC
TRBJ2-2	TRBD1	-	TRBV28	CANRGSTGELFF	TGTGCCAACAGGGGGAGCACCGGGGAGCTGTTTTTT
TRBJ2-7	TRBD2	-	TRBV6-5	CASSYGRGILGEQYF	TGTGCCAGCAGTTATGGGCGGGGGATCCTTGGGGAGCAGTACTTC
TRBJ1-5	-	once	TRBV6-5	CASCFWNQPQHF	TGTGCCAGCTGTTTTTGGAATCAGCCCCAGCATTTT
TRBJ1-1	-	once	TRBV7-9	CASSLPGTTLTEAFF	TGTGCCAGCAGCCTACCGGGGACAACGCTCACTGAAGCTTTCTTT
TRBJ1-3	TRBD1	-	TRBV6-5	CASRGQLTSGNTIYF	TGTGCCAGCAGGGGACAGTTAACCTCTGGAAACACCATATATTTT
TRBJ1-1	-	-	TRBV19	CASRPLAGYTNTEAFF	TGTGCCAGTAGACCTTTGGCAGGGTATACCAACACTGAAGCTTTCTTT
TRBJ2-7	TRBD1	-	TRBV7-2	CASSFGTGAYEQYF	TGTGCCAGCAGCTTCGGGACAGGGGCCTACGAGCAGTACTTC
TRBJ2-7	-	once	TRBV27	CASSSRRGEQYF	TGTGCCAGCAGTTCACGCCGGGGTGAGCAGTACTTC
TRBJ1-6	-	-	TRBV11-2	CASSLGGTGNSPLHF	TGTGCCAGCAGCTTAGGAGGGACCGGGAATTCACCCCTCCACTTT
TRBJ2-5	-	-	TRBV19	CASSIAPGLTGETQYF	TGTGCCAGTAGTATAGCCCCGGGACTGACAGGAGAGACCCAGTACTTC
TRBJ2-2	-	-	TRBV19	CASSPLRTNTGELFF	TGTGCCAGTAGTCCCCTCAGGACGAACACCGGGGAGCTGTTTTTT
TRBJ1-3	-	-	TRBV14	CASSQNPGGNTIYF	TGTGCCAGCAGCCAAAACCCCGGGGGAAACACCATATATTTT